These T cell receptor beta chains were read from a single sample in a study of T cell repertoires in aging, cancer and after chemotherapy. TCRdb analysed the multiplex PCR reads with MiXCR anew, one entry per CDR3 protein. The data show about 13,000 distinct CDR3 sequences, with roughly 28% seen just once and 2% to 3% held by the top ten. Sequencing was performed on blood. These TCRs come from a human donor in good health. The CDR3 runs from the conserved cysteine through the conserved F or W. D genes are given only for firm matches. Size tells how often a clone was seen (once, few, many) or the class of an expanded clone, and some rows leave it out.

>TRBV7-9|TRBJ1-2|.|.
CASSLDSDSYGYTF
TGTGCCAGCAGCTTAGACAGCGACTCCTATGGCTACACCTTC
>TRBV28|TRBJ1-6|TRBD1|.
CASRAGQGTNSPLHF
TGTGCCAGCAGGGCGGGACAGGGGACGAATTCACCCCTCCACTTT
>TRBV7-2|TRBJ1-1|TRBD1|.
CASSQHRGDTEAFF
TGTGCCAGCAGCCAACACAGGGGCGACACTGAAGCTTTCTTT
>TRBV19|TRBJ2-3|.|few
CASKTGGPVDTQYF
TGTGCCAGTAAGACGGGCGGGCCGGTAGATACGCAGTATTTT
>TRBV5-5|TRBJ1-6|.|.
CASSLEQLWNNSPLHF
TGTGCCAGCAGCTTGGAACAGCTTTGGAATAATTCACCCCTCCACTTT
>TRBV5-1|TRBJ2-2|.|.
CASSLGGADGELFF
TGCGCCAGCAGCTTGGGAGGGGCGGACGGGGAGCTGTTTTTT
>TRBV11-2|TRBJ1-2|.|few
CASRQYEDWRDGYTF
TGTGCCAGCAGACAATACGAGGATTGGCGGGATGGCTACACCTTC
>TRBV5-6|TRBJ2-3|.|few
CASSLAGIGKDTQYF
TGTGCCAGCAGCTTGGCAGGTATAGGGAAAGATACGCAGTATTTT
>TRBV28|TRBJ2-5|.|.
CASSGVGGETQYF
TGTGCCAGCAGCGGGGTCGGGGGAGAGACCCAGTACTTC
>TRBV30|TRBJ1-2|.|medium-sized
CAWVPQGHYGYTF
TGTGCCTGGGTTCCCCAGGGACACTATGGCTACACCTTC